This TCR beta chain was identified during a study of long-term antiretroviral therapy in people with HIV. The study's findings and limits: Diversity went up after ART and still fell short of transplant donor controls. Collection spanned 2004 to 2017; ART regimens may be less effective than current ones. Pre-ART-expanded clones dominated the repertoire at all time points.

CDR3 length equals 13 residues. Trimming took 7 bases from V and 5 from J; bases not matched to a gene: 5. Germline assignment: CDR1 SQVTM and CDR2 ANQGSEA. Until DNA extraction, the samples held between about 1-10 million cryopreserved PBMC. Notes on this clone: Its cognate antigen is unknown.

immunoSEQ v3.0 was run at survey level. TCRdb's copy holds only in-frame clones and misses some; the assay was immunoSEQ multiplex PCR. The table lists some 30,000 clones, 85% to 95% of them singletons, with around 2.7% in the top ten. The chain employs TRBV29-1 and TRBJ1-2, with 12 bases aligning to TRBD1. The TCR originated in a man in his forties or fifties with HIV. Specimen: unsorted PBMCs, collected 7.4 years after starting antiretroviral therapy. CDR3 sequence (DNA): TGCAGCGCCCCGGGACAGGGGGCTTATGGCTACACCTTC. This translates into CSAPGQGAYGYTF. Full variable domain (rest looked up from reference TRBV29-1 and TRBJ1-2): SAVISQKPSRDICQRGTSLTIQCQVDSQVTMMFWYRQQPGQSLTLIATANQGSEATYESGFVIDKFPISRPNLTFSTLTVSNMSPEDSSIYLCSAPGQGAYGYTFGSGTRLTVV.